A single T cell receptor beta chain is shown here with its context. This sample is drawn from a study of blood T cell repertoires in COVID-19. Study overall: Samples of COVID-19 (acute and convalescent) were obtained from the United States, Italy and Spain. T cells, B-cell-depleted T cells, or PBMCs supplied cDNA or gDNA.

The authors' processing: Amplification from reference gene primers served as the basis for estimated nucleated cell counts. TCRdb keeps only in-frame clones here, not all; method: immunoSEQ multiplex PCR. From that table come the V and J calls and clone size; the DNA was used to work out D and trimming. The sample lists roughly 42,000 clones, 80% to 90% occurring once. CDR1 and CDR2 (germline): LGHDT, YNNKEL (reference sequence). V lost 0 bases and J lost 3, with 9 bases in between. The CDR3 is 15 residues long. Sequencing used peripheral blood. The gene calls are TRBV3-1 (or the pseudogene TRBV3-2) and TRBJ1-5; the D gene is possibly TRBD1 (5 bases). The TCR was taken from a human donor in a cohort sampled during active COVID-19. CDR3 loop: CASSQDGGDNQPQHF. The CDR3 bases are TGTGCCAGCAGCCAAGATGGAGGGGACAATCAGCCCCAGCATTTT.